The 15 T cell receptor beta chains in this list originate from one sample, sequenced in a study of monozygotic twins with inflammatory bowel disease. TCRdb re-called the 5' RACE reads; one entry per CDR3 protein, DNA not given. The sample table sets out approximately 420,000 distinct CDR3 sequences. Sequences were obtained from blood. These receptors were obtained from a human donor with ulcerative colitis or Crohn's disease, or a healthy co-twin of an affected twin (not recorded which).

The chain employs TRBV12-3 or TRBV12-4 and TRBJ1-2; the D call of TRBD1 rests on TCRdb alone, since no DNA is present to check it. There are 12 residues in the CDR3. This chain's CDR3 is CASSFRGQGYTF.

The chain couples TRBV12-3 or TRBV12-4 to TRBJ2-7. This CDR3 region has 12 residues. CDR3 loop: CASSRTEIEQYF.

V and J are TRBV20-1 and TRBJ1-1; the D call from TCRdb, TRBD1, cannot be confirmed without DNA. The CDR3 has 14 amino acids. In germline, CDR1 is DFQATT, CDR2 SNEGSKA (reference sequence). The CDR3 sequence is CSARDDSFGGKAFF.

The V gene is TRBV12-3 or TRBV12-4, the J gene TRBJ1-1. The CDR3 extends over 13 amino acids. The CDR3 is CASSFSTNTEAFF.

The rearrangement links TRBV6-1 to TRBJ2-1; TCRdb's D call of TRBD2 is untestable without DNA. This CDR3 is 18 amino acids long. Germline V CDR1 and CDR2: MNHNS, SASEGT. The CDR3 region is CASSEITGLSGSYNEQFF.

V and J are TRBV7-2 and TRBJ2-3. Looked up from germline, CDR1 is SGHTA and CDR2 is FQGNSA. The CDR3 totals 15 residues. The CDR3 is CASSFEAAATDTQYF.

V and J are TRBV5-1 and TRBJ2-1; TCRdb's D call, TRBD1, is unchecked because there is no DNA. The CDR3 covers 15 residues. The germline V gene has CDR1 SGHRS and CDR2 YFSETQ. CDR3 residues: CASSLEGQPYNEQFF.

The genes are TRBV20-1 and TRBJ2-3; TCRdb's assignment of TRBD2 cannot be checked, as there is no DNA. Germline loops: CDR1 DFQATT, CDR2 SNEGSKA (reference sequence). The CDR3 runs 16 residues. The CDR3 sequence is CSVRGPLAGLTDTQYF.

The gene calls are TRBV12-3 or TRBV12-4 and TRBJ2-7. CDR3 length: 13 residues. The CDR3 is CASSLARHYEQYF.

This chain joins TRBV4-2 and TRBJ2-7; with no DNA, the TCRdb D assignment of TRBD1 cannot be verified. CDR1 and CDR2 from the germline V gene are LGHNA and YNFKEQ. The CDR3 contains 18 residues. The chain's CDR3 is CASSQDYADRWIMYEQYF.

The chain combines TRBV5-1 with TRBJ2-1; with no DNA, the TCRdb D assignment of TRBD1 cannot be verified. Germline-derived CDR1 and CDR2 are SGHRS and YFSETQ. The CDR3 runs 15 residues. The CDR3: CASSLEDRAYNEQFF.

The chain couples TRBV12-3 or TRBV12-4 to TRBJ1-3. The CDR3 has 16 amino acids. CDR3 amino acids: CASRLSLPAAGNTIYF.

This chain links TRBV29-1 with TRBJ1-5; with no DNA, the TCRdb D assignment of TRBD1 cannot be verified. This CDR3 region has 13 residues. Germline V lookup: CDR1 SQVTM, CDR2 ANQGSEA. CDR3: CSVVWAGDQPQHF.

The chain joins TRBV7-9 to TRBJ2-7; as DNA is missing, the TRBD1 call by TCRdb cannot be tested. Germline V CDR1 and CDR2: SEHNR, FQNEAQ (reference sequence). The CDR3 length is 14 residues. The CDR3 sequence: CASSLSPVGDEQYF.

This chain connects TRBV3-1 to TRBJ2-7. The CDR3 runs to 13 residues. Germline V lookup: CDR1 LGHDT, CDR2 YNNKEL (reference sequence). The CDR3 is CASSQGWYYEQYF.